A selection of T cell receptor beta chains follows, all from one sample in a study of early T cells in non-severe SARS-CoV-2 infection. TCRdb called the 5' RACE reads again in MiXCR, with one record for every CDR3 protein. The table includes about 80,000 distinct CDR3 sequences, 12% detected once. This sample comprised whole blood, obtained at baseline. The receptors come from an adult who was a healthcare worker with PCR-confirmed SARS-CoV-2 infection or an uninfected control (not recorded which). The donor label of this sample is uncertain. Each CDR3 is given with its conserved first and last residue. A D gene is named only where the DNA matches it firmly. A clone size is listed for some rows: how often the clone was seen (once, few, many), or a class if it is expanded.

TRBJ2-5 | 14 | TRBD1 | many | TRBV7-6 | TGTGCCAGCAGCCCTCAGGGGGCCGTTGCGACCCAGTACTTC | CASSPQGAVATQYF
TRBJ2-3 | 14 | - | once | TRBV7-2 | TGTGCCAGCAGCTTCGGGCTAGACACAGATACGCAGTATTTT | CASSFGLDTDTQYF
TRBJ1-1 | 15 | TRBD1 | few | TRBV11-2 | TGTGCCAGCAGCCATTGGGGACAGGGATTCAATGAAGCTTTCTTT | CASSHWGQGFNEAFF
TRBJ2-3 | 11 | - | many | TRBV4-2 | TGTGCCAGCAGCCAAGAGAATACGCAGTATTTT | CASSQENTQYF
TRBJ2-3 | 18 | TRBD2 | - | TRBV6-2/TRBV6-3 | TGTGCCAGCAGTTACTCCGAACTAGCGGGAGGAAACGGAGATACGCAGTATTTT | CASSYSELAGGNGDTQYF
TRBJ1-6 | 12 | - | few | TRBV7-2 | TGTGCCAGCAGCTGGGCTAATTCACCCCTCCACTTT | CASSWANSPLHF
TRBJ2-7 | 12 | TRBD2 | many | TRBV29-1 | TGCAGCGTTGCTAGCGGGACCTACGAGCAGTACTTC | CSVASGTYEQYF
TRBJ1-1 | 13 | - | - | TRBV11-3 | TGTGCCAGCAGCTCAAGGGGGAACACTGAAGCTTTCTTT | CASSSRGNTEAFF
TRBJ1-2 | 16 | - | few | TRBV11-2 | TGTGCCAGCAGACCCGTGAGCGGACGACCTAACTATGGCTACACCTTC | CASRPVSGRPNYGYTF
TRBJ1-3 | 14 | - | few | TRBV3-1 | TGTGCCAGCAGCCCGATCAGACAGGCGAACACCATATATTTT | CASSPIRQANTIYF
TRBJ2-7 | 16 | TRBD2 | once | TRBV6-6 | TGTGCCAGCAGTTACTCGATGACTAGCGCGGGGTACGAGCAGTACTTC | CASSYSMTSAGYEQYF
TRBJ2-5 | 14 | - | - | TRBV5-1 | TGCGCCAGCGAGATTGGAGGGGCAGAAGAGACCCAGTACTTC | CASEIGGAEETQYF
TRBJ2-5 | 13 | TRBD2 | many | TRBV20-1 | TGCAGTGCTACCGCGGGGGGGCGAGAGACCCAGTACTTC | CSATAGGRETQYF
TRBJ2-1 | 14 | TRBD2 | few | TRBV12-3/TRBV12-4 | TGTGCCAGCAGGGCTAGCGGGAGGGTGGATGAGCAGTTCTTC | CASRASGRVDEQFF
TRBJ1-1 | 13 | - | few | TRBV20-1 | TGCAGTGCTAGAAAAGACGGGAACACTGAAGCTTTCTTT | CSARKDGNTEAFF
TRBJ1-1 | 16 | TRBD1 | many | TRBV5-1 | TGCGCCAGCAGCTTGAACAGGGGGCAGTCCTTGTCGGGCTCTTTCTTT | CASSLNRGQSLSGSFF
TRBJ2-1 | 14 | - | - | TRBV5-4 | TGTGCCAGCAGCTTGGGACTAGACAAGTGTCGGCAGTTCTTC | CASSLGLDKCRQFF
TRBJ2-7 | 15 | - | few | TRBV20-1 | TGCAGTGCTAGATCCGGTCGAGGGAGCTCCTACGAGCAGTACTTC | CSARSGRGSSYEQYF
TRBJ2-7 | 14 | - | - | TRBV5-6 | TGTGCCAGCAGCTTGTGGCCGAGATCCTACGAGCAGTACTTC | CASSLWPRSYEQYF
TRBJ1-2 | 14 | - | few | TRBV10-2 | TGCGCCAGCAGTGATAGCTATAGAGTAGATGGCTACACCTTC | CASSDSYRVDGYTF
TRBJ1-2 | 16 | - | many | TRBV14 | TGTGCCAGCAGCCAAGCGGGTTTCACACGGGCCTATGGCTACACCTTC | CASSQAGFTRAYGYTF
TRBJ2-7 | 13 | - | few | TRBV29-1 | TGCAGCGCCCAAGGGGGTCAGTCCTACGAGCAGTACTTC | CSAQGGQSYEQYF
TRBJ1-2 | 12 | TRBD1 | - | TRBV6-6 | TGTGCCAGCACCCTAACAGGACAGGGAGGTACCTTC | CASTLTGQGGTF
TRBJ2-1 | 15 | TRBD2 | once | TRBV9 | TGTGCCAGCAGCGGTTCTACTAGCGGTTACAATGAGCAGTTCTTC | CASSGSTSGYNEQFF
TRBJ2-5 | 18 | TRBD2 | few | TRBV7-2 | TGTGCCAGCAGCTCCCGGACTAGCGGGGGGAAGTACGGGGAGACCCAGTACTTC | CASSSRTSGGKYGETQYF
TRBJ2-1 | 12 | - | few | TRBV2 | TGTGCCAGCAGTGAAGATGGTGGAGAGCAGTTCTTC | CASSEDGGEQFF
TRBJ2-1 | 12 | - | - | TRBV12-5 | TGTGCTAGCGGAGCAACCTACAATGAGCAGTTCTTC | CASGATYNEQFF
TRBJ2-7 | 15 | - | - | TRBV6-5 | TGTGCCAGCAGCTCAACTCCTCGTTGGCCCTACGAGCAGTACTTC | CASSSTPRWPYEQYF
TRBJ2-1 | 13 | - | - | TRBV5-1 | TGCGCCAGCAGCTCCGACAGGGGAGGGGAGCAGTTCTTC | CASSSDRGGEQFF
TRBJ2-7 | 15 | TRBD2 | - | TRBV6-1 | TGTGCCAGCAATTCGGCGGGAGCTAGCTCCTACGAGCAGTACTTC | CASNSAGASSYEQYF
TRBJ2-7 | 12 | - | many | TRBV12-3/TRBV12-4 | TGTGCCAGCAGTTTCAACGGGAACATCGATTCCTTC | CASSFNGNIDSF
TRBJ1-4 | 18 | TRBD1 | few | TRBV7-9 | TGTGCCAGCAGCCCGGCTGGGACAGGGGGCAGGGCTAATGAAAAACTGTTTTTT | CASSPAGTGGRANEKLFF
TRBJ2-5 | 17 | TRBD1 | few | TRBV7-8 | TGTGCCAGCAGCTTTCGCCTCGGGACAGGGATAAAAGAGACCCAGTACTTC | CASSFRLGTGIKETQYF
TRBJ2-4 | 12 | - | few | TRBV5-6 | TGTGCCAGCAGCTGGACCTCCGGGACGCATAGCTTC | CASSWTSGTHSF
TRBJ2-5 | 14 | - | few | TRBV7-2 | TGTGCCAGCAGCTTATCTCCACTAGCATGGACCCAGTACTTC | CASSLSPLAWTQYF
TRBJ2-5 | 13 | - | - | TRBV15 | TGTGCCACCAGCAGACCCCCCGGGGAGACCCAGTACTTC | CATSRPPGETQYF
TRBJ1-1 | 15 | TRBD1 | - | TRBV12-3/TRBV12-4 | TGTGCCAGCAGTTCCGGACAGGGCTCCAACACTGAAGCTTTCTTT | CASSSGQGSNTEAFF
TRBJ2-5 | 14 | TRBD2 | few | TRBV20-1 | TGCAGTGCTAGCACTAGCGGGGACCAAGAGACCCAGTACTTC | CSASTSGDQETQYF
TRBJ2-3 | 16 | - | - | TRBV2 | TGTGCCAGCAGAGAACCGGGAGTCGGGTACACAGATACGCAGTATTTT | CASREPGVGYTDTQYF
TRBJ2-1 | 12 | - | many | TRBV7-9 | TGTGCCAGCGGCCTGGGTTACAATGAGCAGTTCTTC | CASGLGYNEQFF
TRBJ2-5 | 13 | - | - | TRBV11-2 | TGTGCCAGCAGCACCCCGGACTCAGAGACCCAGTACTTC | CASSTPDSETQYF
TRBJ2-7 | 13 | - | - | TRBV2 | TGTGCCAGCACAAGACAGATTAGCTACGAGCAGTACTTC | CASTRQISYEQYF
TRBJ2-1 | 16 | - | many | TRBV7-2 | TGTGCCAGCAGCTTAGGGAGAGGACTTGCTAACAATGAGCAGTTCTTC | CASSLGRGLANNEQFF
TRBJ2-5 | 18 | - | once | TRBV12-3/TRBV12-4 | TGTGCCAGCAGTTTGAATAAACGCGGACTCAAGTCACAAGAGACCCAGTACTTC | CASSLNKRGLKSQETQYF
TRBJ2-5 | 15 | TRBD2 | many | TRBV7-6 | TGTGCCAGCAGCCTACCGGGACTAGGAGGCGAGACCCAGTACTTC | CASSLPGLGGETQYF
TRBJ1-2 | 13 | TRBD1 | many | TRBV27 | TGTGCCAGCAGTCCGTCGACAGGGCGAGTCTACACCTTC | CASSPSTGRVYTF
TRBJ1-5 | 14 | TRBD1 | - | TRBV4-1 | TGCGCCAGCAGCCTCTCGACAGGGCTTCAGCCCCAGCATTTT | CASSLSTGLQPQHF
TRBJ2-7 | 21 | TRBD1 | - | TRBV4-3 | TGCGCCAGCAGCCGATCTCGCCACCGGGACAGAGGTTTACGCTTACCCTACGAGCAGTACTTC | CASSRSRHRDRGLRLPYEQYF
TRBJ2-7 | 13 | - | - | TRBV11-2 | TGTGCCAGCGCCTGGGGGGATTTCTACGAGCAGTACTTC | CASAWGDFYEQYF
TRBJ1-6 | 13 | - | few | TRBV20-1 | TGCAGTGCCATAACAGGGTTCGATTCACCCCTCCACTTT | CSAITGFDSPLHF
TRBJ2-3 | 12 | - | few | TRBV6-5 | TGTGCCAGCAGTTCCTACGAGGGGGTCGAGTATTTT | CASSSYEGVEYF
TRBJ2-5 | 17 | TRBD2 | few | TRBV7-2 | TGTGCCAGCAGCTTCATTAGAGTAGCGGGGGGGCCAGAGACCCAGTACTTC | CASSFIRVAGGPETQYF
TRBJ2-1 | 16 | TRBD2 | few | TRBV5-6 | TGTGCCAGCAGCTCTACCCTAGCGGGGAACTACAATGAGCAGTTCTTC | CASSSTLAGNYNEQFF
TRBJ2-5 | 16 | - | many | TRBV12-2 | TGTGCAAGTCGCTTGGCCCTTGGCGGGAGATGCGAGACCCAGTACTTC | CASRLALGGRCETQYF
TRBJ2-7 | 16 | - | - | TRBV3-1 | TGTGCCAGCAGCCAAAGGGACAGAGCGGGGCCCTACGAGCAGTACTTC | CASSQRDRAGPYEQYF
TRBJ2-5 | 17 | - | - | TRBV21-1 | TGTGCCAGCAGCCCCGAACCGCCGGGACAGCGACAAGAGACCCAGTACTTC | CASSPEPPGQRQETQYF
TRBJ1-2 | 12 | - | many | TRBV20-1 | TGCAGTGCTGCCCCGGACAGCTATGGCTACACCTTC | CSAAPDSYGYTF
TRBJ1-2 | 14 | TRBD1 | many | TRBV20-1 | TGCAGTGCTCCCCCGACAGGGATCGACTATGGCTACACCTTC | CSAPPTGIDYGYTF